A single sample is the source of the 18 T cell receptor beta chains below, sequenced in a study of cytomegalovirus exposure and HLA in healthy donors. Amplification used 60 Vbeta primers and 13 Jbeta primers. Measured with immunoSEQ multiplex PCR; TCRdb has only the in-frame clones, and not every one. Here the sample spans about 140,000 clones, roughly 76% being singletons. Sequenced material: PBMCs. The source is a woman aged 40 to 50 in good health and CMV-seronegative.

This chain links TRBV19 with TRBJ2-3; D call uncertain. CDR1 is LNHDA and CDR2 is SQIVND in the germline V gene (reference sequence). The CDR3 runs 14 residues. V shed 5 bases and J shed 6 bases, with 15 bases lying between them. The CDR3 region is CASSVRHPPDTQYF. CDR3 nucleotide sequence: TGTGCCAGTAGTGTAAGACACCCTCCCGATACGCAGTATTTT.

The V gene is TRBV5-6, the J gene TRBJ1-2; D unresolved. Trimming took off 4 bases at V and 8 bases at J, with 18 bases between the two ends. Looked up from germline, CDR1 is SGHDT and CDR2 is YYEEEE. The CDR3 length is 14 residues. The CDR3 spells CASSRPPRIRGYTF. CDR3 DNA: TGTGCCAGCAGCCGACCCCCCAGGATAAGGGGCTACACCTTC. Based on the CDR3 plus reference TRBV5-6 and TRBJ1-2, the full variable domain is DAGVTQSPTHLIKTRGQQVTLRCSPKSGHDTVSWYQQALGQGPQFIFQYYEEEERQRGNFPDRFSGHQFPNYSSELNVNALLLGDSALYLCASSRPPRIRGYTFGSGTRLTVV.

This clone was recorded a few times. In the same sample, other DNA sequences code for this CDR3. The V gene is TRBV6-6, the J gene TRBJ2-1; no clear D. The germline V gene has CDR1 MNHNY and CDR2 SVGAGI (reference sequence). The CDR3 extends over 13 amino acids. The germline V and J ends were trimmed by 5 bases and 4 bases, with 9 bases remaining between them. The CDR3 DNA sequence: TGTGCCAGCAGTCTAGACCGATACAATGAGCAGTTCTTC. The encoded protein is CASSLDRYNEQFF.

V and J are TRBV27 and TRBJ2-7; 7 nucleotides line up with TRBD2. V trimming: 1 base; J trimming: 2 bases; junction bases outside the gene matches: 11. Looked up from germline, CDR1 is MNHEY and CDR2 is SMNVEV (reference sequence). This CDR3 has 17 amino acids. This CDR3 reads CASSLFFAGDLTYEQYF. The CDR3 coding sequence is TGTGCCAGCAGTTTATTTTTCGCGGGGGACCTCACCTACGAGCAGTACTTC.

The chain has TRBV11-2 and TRBJ2-5; weak D call: TRBD1 (5 bases). Germline V gene sequence: CDR1 SGHAT, CDR2 FQNNGV. Trimming cost V 1 base and J 5 bases, with 14 bases left between them. CDR3 length: 15 residues. CDR3 sequence (DNA): TGTGCCAGCAGCTTAGGGGGCTATTTTAGGGAGACCCAGTACTTC. Amino acids: CASSLGGYFRETQYF. The whole variable domain, filled in from reference TRBV11-2 and TRBJ2-5, reads EAGVAQSPRYKIIEKRQSVAFWCNPISGHATLYWYQQILGQGPKLLIQFQNNGVVDDSQLPKDRFSAERLKGVDSTLKIQPAKLEDSAVYLCASSLGGYFRETQYFGPGTRLLVL.

The chain uses TRBV5-4 and TRBJ1-5, with 8 bases aligning to TRBD1. The CDR3 runs 14 residues. V lost 3 bases to trimming and J lost 7 bases; unmatched junction nucleotides: 6. Germline V CDR1 and CDR2: SGHNT, YYREEE (reference sequence). CDR3 nucleotides: TGTGCCAGCAGCTCACAGGGGGATGTGCAGCCCCAGCATTTT. As protein: CASSSQGDVQPQHF.

J is TRBJ1-5 and V is TRBV15, with a weak D call TRBD1 (6 bases). Trimming shortened V by 0 bases and J by 0 bases, and 12 bases separated the two germline ends. In germline, CDR1 is LNHNV, CDR2 YYDKDF (reference sequence). The CDR3 runs 17 residues. CDR3 DNA: TGTGCCACCAGCAGAGAGCCCGCAGGGGATAGCAATCAGCCCCAGCATTTT. Protein: CATSREPAGDSNQPQHF.

The chain employs TRBV7-3 and TRBJ1-3, with a tentative D call TRBD1 (6 bases). The J call may be wrong; the DNA end is better matched by TRBJ2-2. The CDR3 spans 14 residues. Germline CDR1 SGHTA, CDR2 FQGTGA. CDR3 residues: CASRGGGNTGELFF. The DNA for the CDR3 is TGTGCCAGCCGAGGGGGTGGGAACACCGGGGAGCTGTTTTTT.

The chain couples TRBV15 to TRBJ1-2, with 8 bases identical to TRBD1. CDR1 and CDR2 from the germline V gene are LNHNV and YYDKDF (reference sequence). The CDR3 sequence is 18 residues long. J lost 4 bases, V lost 0 bases, and 13 bases had no gene match. CDR3 sequence (DNA): TGTGCCACCAGCAGAGATTTACCCGGGACAGGAGGTTCCTATGGCTACACCTTC. Its translation is CATSRDLPGTGGSYGYTF.

CDR3 coding DNA: TGTGCCATCAGTGGAGTTGCGGGCACCGGGGAGCTGTTTTTT. This gives the protein CAISGVAGTGELFF. J is TRBJ2-2 and V is TRBV10-3, with D possibly TRBD2 on 5 matching bases. V dropped 4 bases and J dropped 4 bases, with 10 bases sitting between them. There are 14 residues in the CDR3. In germline, CDR1 is ENHRY, CDR2 SYGVKD.

The V and J genes are TRBV29-1 and TRBJ2-4, with D possibly TRBD2 on 5 matching bases. V lost 1 base and J lost 8, with 12 bases in between. This CDR3 has 13 residues. Germline-derived CDR1 and CDR2 are SQVTM and ANQGSEA. CDR3 DNA sequence: TGCAGCGTTGAAGCTGACATCGGGGACATTCAGTACTTC. This translates into CSVEADIGDIQYF. Full variable domain (missing parts from reference TRBV29-1 and TRBJ2-4): SAVISQKPSRDICQRGTSLTIQCQVDSQVTMMFWYRQQPGQSLTLIATANQGSEATYESGFVIDKFPISRPNLTFSTLTVSNMSPEDSSIYLCSVEADIGDIQYFGAGTRLSVL.

CDR3 in amino acids: CASSVGMGGEGTNSPLHF. CDR3 DNA sequence: TGTGCCAGCAGCGTAGGAATGGGAGGGGAGGGGACTAATTCACCCCTCCACTTT. The J gene is TRBJ1-6, the V gene TRBV9; D is perhaps TRBD1 (5 bases). This CDR3 comprises 18 residues. Trimming removed 0 bases at V and 6 bases at J, with 19 bases between. Germline CDR1 reads SGDLS; CDR2 reads YYNGEE.

The chain uses TRBV27 and TRBJ2-1; 10 bases map to TRBD2. Germline V lookup: CDR1 MNHEY, CDR2 SMNVEV (reference sequence). The junction had 13 bases not matched to a gene; V was cut back by 8 bases and J by 3 bases. The CDR3 length is 17 residues. The CDR3 DNA follows: TGTGCCAGCGCTGGTCTAGCGGGGGCACGGATCTACAATGAGCAGTTCTTC. Protein: CASAGLAGARIYNEQFF.

The sample holds one count of this clone. The V and J genes are TRBV5-4 and TRBJ2-3; TRBD1 aligns across 9 bases. The germline CDR1 and CDR2 sequences are SGHNT and YYREEE (reference sequence). The CDR3 runs to 16 residues. Trimming removed 4 bases from V and 0 bases from J; junction bases left unmatched: 6. CDR3 coding DNA: TGTGCCAGCAGCCAAACAGGGGGCGCGAGCACAGATACGCAGTATTTT. It codes for CASSQTGGASTDTQYF.

The V gene is TRBV2, the J gene TRBJ1-1; 7 bases are a match to TRBD1. The CDR3 sequence is 14 residues long. The V gene end was trimmed by 7 bases and the J gene end by 0 bases; junction bases not matched to a gene: 5. Per the germline V gene, CDR1 is SNHLY and CDR2 is FYNNEI. The CDR3 is CASTLDRMNTEAFF. In DNA form, the CDR3 reads TGTGCCAGCACACTGGACAGGATGAACACTGAAGCTTTCTTT.

The V and J genes are TRBV5-4 and TRBJ2-7; maybe TRBD1 (5 bases). Germline V gene sequence: CDR1 SGHNT, CDR2 YYREEE (reference sequence). The CDR3 is 14 residues long. V dropped 4 bases and J dropped 3 bases, with 14 bases sitting between them. CDR3 residues: CASSHTGGDYEQYF. As DNA, the CDR3 is TGTGCCAGCAGCCACACAGGCGGAGACTACGAGCAGTACTTC.

The CDR3 DNA follows: TGCGCCAGCAGCCGGGACTTACACTCCTACGAGCAGTACTTC. Translated: CASSRDLHSYEQYF. This rearrangement joins TRBV4-1 to TRBJ2-5, with a weak D call TRBD2 (6 bases). The J call may not be correct, given that the DNA end is closer to TRBJ2-7. The CDR3 is 14 residues long. Germline V gene data show CDR1 as MGHRA and CDR2 as YSYEKL.

The rearrangement links TRBV7-2 to TRBJ1-2; no firm D call. Trimming stripped 0 bases from V and 2 bases from J, with 10 bases between. Germline CDR1 and CDR2: SGHTA and FQGNSA. There are 15 residues in the CDR3. As DNA, the CDR3 is TGTGCCAGCAGCTTAGCTGCAGGTGGGAACTATGGCTACACCTTC. It translates to CASSLAAGGNYGYTF.